The clone carrying this T cell receptor (beta chain) has ten or more counts. The antigen is unknown. This CDR3 is 16 amino acids long. CDR1 is MNHEY and CDR2 is SVGAGI in the germline V gene. Trimming left V 2 bases short and J 7 bases short, with 15 bases between. TCRdb called the 5' RACE reads again in MiXCR, with one record for every CDR3 protein. The profile shows 25,000 to 35,000 distinct CDR3 sequences, approximately 4.5% of them singletons. PBMCs numbering 2 million and stored at -80 C yielded the unsorted libraries. The sample belongs to a study of neurological immune-mediated disorders. Study outcomes and limitations: Expanded clones shared no CDR3 amino acid sequences across subjects, suggesting private repertoires in all groups. The highest TCR clonal expansion occurred in HTLV-1-associated myelopathy; multiple sclerosis fell below healthy controls.

This receptor was obtained from a young man in good health. This chain joins TRBV6-5 and TRBJ1-6; D unresolved. Sequencing used PBMCs. The DNA for the CDR3 is TGTGCCAGCAGTTACGAGCCGACCTCCATAAATTCACCCCTCCACTTT. This translates into CASSYEPTSINSPLHF.